This T cell receptor beta chain was found in a study of T cell changes during pregnancy in multiple sclerosis (dated by TCRdb to about 2019). Study-wide context: The study examined how the T cell repertoire changed over the course of pregnancy in women with multiple sclerosis.

The method was the immunoSEQ multiplex PCR assay. Entries here come from immuneACCESS through TCRdb and include only in-frame sequences with V and J called. Some clones fail to appear in such tables; in the studies checked, an unresolved V gene covers under half of the shortfall, and the cause of the remainder is unknown. The table for this sample lists approximately 70,000 clones; roughly 91% of them were counted only once. The ten largest clones take up 0.6% to 0.8% of the sample. On this clone itself: The clone's antigen remains unknown. No much larger clone exists at a distance of one base, and base qualities are not known.

The germline V gene (reference sequence) supplies CDR1 GTSNPN and CDR2 SVGIG. V loses 3 bases of germline sequence and J loses 3 bases, and the interval between the two ends is 6 bases. The cysteine opens and the phenylalanine closes a CDR3 of 11 amino acids. The retained sequence is limited to the CDR3, 33 bases, with the frame set at the first base. The sequence joins TRBV30 to TRBJ2-7; the D gene cannot be named for sure. The sample here was peripheral blood, taken in the third trimester of pregnancy. This TCR came from a female donor in good health, enrolled as a control in a pregnancy study. The DNA sequence reads TGTGCCTGGAGCGTCTTCTACGAGCAGTACTTC. It encodes CAWSVFYEQYF. Supplemented by the reference TRBV30 and TRBJ2-7 proteins around the CDR3, the complete variable domain is SQTIHQWPATLVQPVGSPLSLECTVEGTSNPNLYWYRQAAGRGLQLLFYSVGIGQISSEVPQNLSASRPQDRQFILSSKKLLLSDSGFYLCAWSVFYEQYFGPGTRLTVT.